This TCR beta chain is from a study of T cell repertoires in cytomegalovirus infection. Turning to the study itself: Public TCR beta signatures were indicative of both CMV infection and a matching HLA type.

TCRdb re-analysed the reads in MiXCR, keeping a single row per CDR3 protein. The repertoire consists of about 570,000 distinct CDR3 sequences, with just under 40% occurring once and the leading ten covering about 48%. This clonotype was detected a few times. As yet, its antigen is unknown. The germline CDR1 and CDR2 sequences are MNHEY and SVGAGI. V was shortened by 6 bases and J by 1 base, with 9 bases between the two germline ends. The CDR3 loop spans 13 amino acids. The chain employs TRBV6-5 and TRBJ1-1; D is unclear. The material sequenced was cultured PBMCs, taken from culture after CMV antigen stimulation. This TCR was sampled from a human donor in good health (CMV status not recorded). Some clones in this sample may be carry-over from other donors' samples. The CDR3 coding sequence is TGTGCCAGCAGACCGGGTGGGAACACTGAAGCTTTCTTT. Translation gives CASRPGGNTEAFF.